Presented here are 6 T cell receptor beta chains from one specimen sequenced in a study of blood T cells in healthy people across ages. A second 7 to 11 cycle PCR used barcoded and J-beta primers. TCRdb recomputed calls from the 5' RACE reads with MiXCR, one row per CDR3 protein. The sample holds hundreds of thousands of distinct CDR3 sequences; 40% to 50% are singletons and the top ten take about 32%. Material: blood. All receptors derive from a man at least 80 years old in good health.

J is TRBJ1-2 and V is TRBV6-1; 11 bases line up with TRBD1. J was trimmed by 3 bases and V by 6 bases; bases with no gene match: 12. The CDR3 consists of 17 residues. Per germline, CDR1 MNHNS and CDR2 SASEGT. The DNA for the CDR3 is TGTGCCAGCAGCCCCTACACCGGGACAGGGGGGGACTATGGCTACACCTTC. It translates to CASSPYTGTGGDYGYTF.

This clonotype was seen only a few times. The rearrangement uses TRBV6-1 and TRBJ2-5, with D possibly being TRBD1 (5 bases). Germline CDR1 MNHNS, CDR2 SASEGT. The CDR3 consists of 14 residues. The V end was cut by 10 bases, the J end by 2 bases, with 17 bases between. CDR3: CATFDRRQQETQYF. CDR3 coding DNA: TGTGCCACCTTTGACCGAAGACAGCAAGAGACCCAGTACTTC.

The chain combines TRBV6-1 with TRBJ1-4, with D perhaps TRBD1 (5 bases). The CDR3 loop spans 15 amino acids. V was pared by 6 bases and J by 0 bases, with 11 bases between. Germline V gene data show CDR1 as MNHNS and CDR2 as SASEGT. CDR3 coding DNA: TGTGCCAGCAGGGGAGACAGTGCAACTAATGAAAAACTGTTTTTT. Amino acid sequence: CASRGDSATNEKLFF.

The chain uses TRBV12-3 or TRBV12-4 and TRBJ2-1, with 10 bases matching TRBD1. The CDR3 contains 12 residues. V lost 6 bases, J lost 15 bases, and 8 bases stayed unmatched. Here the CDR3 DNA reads TGTGCCAGCAGCATTGGGGGACAGGGGTGGTTCTTC. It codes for CASSIGGQGWFF.

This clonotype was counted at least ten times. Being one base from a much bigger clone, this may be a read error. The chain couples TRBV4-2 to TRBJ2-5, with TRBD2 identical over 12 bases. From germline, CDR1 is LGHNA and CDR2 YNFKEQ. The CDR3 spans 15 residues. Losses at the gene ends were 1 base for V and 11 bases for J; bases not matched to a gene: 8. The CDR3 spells CASSQGTSGDDEQYF. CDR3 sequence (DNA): TGTGCCAGCAGCCAAGGGACTAGCGGGGATGATGAGCAGTACTTC.

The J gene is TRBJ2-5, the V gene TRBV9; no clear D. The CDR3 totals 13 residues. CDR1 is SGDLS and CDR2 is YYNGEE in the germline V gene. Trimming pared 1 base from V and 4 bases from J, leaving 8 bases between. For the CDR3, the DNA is TGTGCCAGCAGCGTAACGGGTGGAGAGACCCAGTACTTC. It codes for CASSVTGGETQYF.